The present T cell receptor (beta chain) was sequenced within a study of cytomegalovirus exposure and HLA in healthy donors. Findings and caveats of the study: CMV serostatus was the sole immune exposure data available. An analysis was carried out later, and it reportedly showed fewer N-insertions in an Asian-associated ancestry cluster than the approximately 610-donor mean.

The germline V gene has CDR1 ENHRY and CDR2 SYGVKD. This CDR3 is 16 amino acids long. V dropped 3 bases and J dropped 1 base, with 15 bases sitting between them. The PCR had 60 Vbeta and 13 Jbeta primers. Measured with immunoSEQ multiplex PCR; TCRdb has only the in-frame clones, and not every one. This table holds more than 100,000 clones, about 73% found once. As for this clone: Its antigen remains unidentified.

The sequence came from a woman in her twenties or thirties in good health and CMV-seropositive. The sequenced sample consisted of PBMCs. The V call is TRBV10-3, the J call TRBJ2-5; perhaps TRBD2 as D (7 bases). CDR3 protein: CAISDRGAGPQETQYF. DNA for the CDR3: TGTGCCATCAGTGATCGGGGGGCCGGTCCCCAAGAGACCCAGTACTTC.